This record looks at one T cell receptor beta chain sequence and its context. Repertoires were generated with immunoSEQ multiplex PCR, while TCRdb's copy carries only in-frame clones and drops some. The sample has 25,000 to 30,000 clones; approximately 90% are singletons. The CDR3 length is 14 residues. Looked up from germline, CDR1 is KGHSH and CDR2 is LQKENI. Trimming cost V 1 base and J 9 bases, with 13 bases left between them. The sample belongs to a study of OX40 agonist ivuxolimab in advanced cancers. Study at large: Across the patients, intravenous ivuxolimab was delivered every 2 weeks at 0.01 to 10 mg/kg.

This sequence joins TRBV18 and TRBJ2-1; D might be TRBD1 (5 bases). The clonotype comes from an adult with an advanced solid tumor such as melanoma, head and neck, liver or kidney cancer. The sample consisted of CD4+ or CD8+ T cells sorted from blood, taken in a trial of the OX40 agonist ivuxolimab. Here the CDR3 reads CASSPQDRAIEQFF. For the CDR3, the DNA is TGTGCCAGCTCACCACAAGACAGAGCGATTGAGCAGTTCTTC.